These 2 T cell receptor beta chains share one sample of origin, sequenced in a study of regulatory T cells in long-lasting Graves disease. The TCR beta library used iRepertoire HTBI primers with Arm-PCR amplification of CDR3. TCRdb analysed the multiplex PCR reads with MiXCR anew, one entry per CDR3 protein. Altogether about 200,000 distinct CDR3 sequences are present, roughly 19% being singletons, with the ten largest covering approximately 10%. Time point indicated: newly diagnosed GD, antithyroid drugs for less than 3 months. From RNA extracted from PBMCs, the TCR library was made. The same data also went into a second study, on T cells in Graves' hyperthyroidism and ophthalmopathy.

This material consisted of peripheral blood mononuclear cells (PBMCs), taken at new diagnosis, from a patient treated with antithyroid drugs. The source of these receptors is a woman aged 25 to 39 with Graves disease.

This clonotype was observed a few times. This chain joins TRBV14 and TRBJ1-3, with D maybe TRBD1 (5 bases). CDR3 length equals 14 residues. V lost 3 bases and J 3 bases, leaving 9 bases between the germline ends. Looked up from germline, CDR1 is SGHDN and CDR2 is FVKESK. In DNA, the CDR3 is TGTGCCAGCAGCCACCGGGACGGTGGAAACACCATATATTTT. This translates into CASSHRDGGNTIYF. The variable domain in full, with the rest retrieved from reference TRBV14 and TRBJ1-3, is EAGVTQFPSHSVIEKGQTVTLRCDPISGHDNLYWYRRVMGKEIKFLLHFVKESKQDESGMPNNRFLAERTGGTYSTLKVQPAELEDSGVYFCASSHRDGGNTIYFGEGSWLTVV.

This clonotype was seen repeatedly, ten times or more. The chain links TRBV27 to TRBJ1-1, with 7 bases lining up with TRBD1. There are 13 residues in the CDR3. Trimming cost V 6 bases and J 7 bases; bases outside gene matches: 8. Germline assignment: CDR1 MNHEY and CDR2 SMNVEV (reference sequence). CDR3 DNA: TGTGCCAGCAGAGAAATCAACAGGGGTGAAGCTTTCTTT. Translating gives CASREINRGEAFF.